This TCR beta chain appears in the sequencing data of a study of somatic mutations in cytotoxic T cells in rheumatoid arthritis. Study overall: Patient blood, 30 ml in EDTA, was obtained immediately after diagnosis and prior to the start of any treatment.

Note on this clone: Its matching antigen is unknown.

Method: immunoSEQ multiplex PCR; TCRdb's copy keeps in-frame clones and lacks some. The sample includes about 29,000 clones, more than 85% of them seen just once. Study results and caveats: About an eighth of the roughly 60 patients had a largest CD8+ clone above 20% of CD8+ cells.

Once isolated by positive magnetic bead selection, the CD4+ and CD8+ cells had their purity checked by flow cytometry. V lost 5 bases and J lost 3, with 13 bases in between. The germline CDR1 and CDR2 sequences are SEHNR and FQNEAQ (reference sequence). The CDR3 length is 14 residues. The material sequenced was CD8+ T cells sorted from blood. The sequence came from an adult with rheumatoid arthritis. The genes are TRBV7-9 and TRBJ1-1; no firm D call. The CDR3 protein is CASSPSPEDTEAFF. The CDR3 DNA reads as TGTGCCAGCAGCCCCTCCCCAGAGGACACTGAAGCTTTCTTT.